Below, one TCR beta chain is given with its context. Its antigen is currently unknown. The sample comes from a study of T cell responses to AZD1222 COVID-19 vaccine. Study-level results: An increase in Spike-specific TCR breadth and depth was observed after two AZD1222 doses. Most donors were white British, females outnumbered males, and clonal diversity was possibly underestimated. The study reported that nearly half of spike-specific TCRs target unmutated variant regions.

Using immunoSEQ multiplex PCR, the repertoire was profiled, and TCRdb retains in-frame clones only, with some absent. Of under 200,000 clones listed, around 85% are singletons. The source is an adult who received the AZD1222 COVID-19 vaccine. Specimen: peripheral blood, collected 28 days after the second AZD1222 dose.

The CDR3 DNA reads as TGTGCCAGCAGTTTATTGGGGGCGAGCTATGGCTACACCTTC. Translation gives CASSLLGASYGYTF. The rearrangement joins TRBV27 to TRBJ1-2, with D perhaps TRBD1 (6 bases). Germline loops: CDR1 MNHEY, CDR2 SMNVEV (reference sequence). The CDR3 runs to 14 residues. V was cut by 1 base and J by 4 bases, with 10 bases left in between.